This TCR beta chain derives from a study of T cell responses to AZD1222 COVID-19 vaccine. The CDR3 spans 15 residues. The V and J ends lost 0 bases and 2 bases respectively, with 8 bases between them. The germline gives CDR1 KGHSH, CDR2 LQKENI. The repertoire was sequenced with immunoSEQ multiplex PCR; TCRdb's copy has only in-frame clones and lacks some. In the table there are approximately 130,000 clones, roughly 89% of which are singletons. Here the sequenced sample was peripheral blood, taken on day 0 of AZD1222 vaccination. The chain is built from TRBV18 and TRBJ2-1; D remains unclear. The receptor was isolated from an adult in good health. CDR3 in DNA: TGTGCCAGCTCACCACCAGGTTTTACCTACAATGAGCAGTTCTTC. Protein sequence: CASSPPGFTYNEQFF.